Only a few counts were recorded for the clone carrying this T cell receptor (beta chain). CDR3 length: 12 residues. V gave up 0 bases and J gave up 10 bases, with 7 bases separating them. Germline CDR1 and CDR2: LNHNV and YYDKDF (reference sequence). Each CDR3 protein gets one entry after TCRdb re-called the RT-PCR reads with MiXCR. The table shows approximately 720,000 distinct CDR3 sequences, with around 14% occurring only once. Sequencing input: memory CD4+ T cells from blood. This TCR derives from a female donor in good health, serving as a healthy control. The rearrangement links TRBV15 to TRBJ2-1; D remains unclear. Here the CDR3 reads CATSRDWPEQFF. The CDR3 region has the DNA TGTGCCACCAGCAGAGATTGGCCGGAGCAGTTCTTC.